This T cell receptor beta chain was recorded in a study of shared clonotypes between healthy human individuals. Deep-level running was used for the assay. Each replicate PCR on the sorted subsets used approximately 180 ng DNA (around 30,000 T cell genomes). Method: immunoSEQ multiplex PCR; TCRdb's copy keeps in-frame clones and lacks some. The sample lists some 1 million clones, about 80% occurring once. CDR1 is SGHRS, CDR2 YFSETQ, per germline. With V trimmed by 2 bases and J by 5 bases, 5 bases remained unmatched. The CDR3 length is 15 residues. The genes are TRBV5-1 and TRBJ1-4; 8 nucleotides agree with TRBD1. The receptor comes from a man aged 18 to 29 in good health. The sequencing sample was made of memory CD4+ T cells sorted from blood. Subset defined: CD45RA-negative fraction. The DNA for the CDR3 is TGCGCCAGCAGCTTATCAGGGGGCGCCAATGAAAAACTGTTTTTT. Translation: CASSLSGGANEKLFF.